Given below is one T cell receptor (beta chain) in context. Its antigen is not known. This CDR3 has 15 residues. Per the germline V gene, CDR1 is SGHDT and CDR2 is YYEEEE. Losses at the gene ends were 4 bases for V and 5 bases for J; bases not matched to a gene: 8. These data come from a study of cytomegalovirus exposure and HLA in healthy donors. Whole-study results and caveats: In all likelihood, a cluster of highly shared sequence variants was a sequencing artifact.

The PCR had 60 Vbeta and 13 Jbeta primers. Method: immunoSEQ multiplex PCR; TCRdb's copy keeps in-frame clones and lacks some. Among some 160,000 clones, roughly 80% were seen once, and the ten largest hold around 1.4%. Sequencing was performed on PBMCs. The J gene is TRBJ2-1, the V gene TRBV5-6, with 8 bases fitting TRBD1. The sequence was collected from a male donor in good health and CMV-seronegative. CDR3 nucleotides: TGTGCCAGCAGCCCGACAGGGGAATCTAACAATGAGCAGTTCTTC. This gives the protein CASSPTGESNNEQFF.